These T cell receptor beta chains were read from a single sample in a study of shared clonotypes between healthy human individuals. The repertoire was sequenced with immunoSEQ multiplex PCR; TCRdb's copy has only in-frame clones and lacks some. The data hold approximately 500,000 clones, with around 74% observed a single time. The sample consisted of PBMCs. The receptors originated from a woman aged 40 to 55 in good health. Some clones in this sample may be carry-over from other donors' samples. Each CDR3 is given with its conserved first and last residue. The D gene is left open where the match is weak. Clone size is given for some rows only: seen once, a few or many times, or a class if the clone is expanded.

j_call	v_call	d_call	clone_size	cdr3_nt	cdr3_aa
TRBJ2-7	TRBV14	.	once	TGTGCCAGCAGCCAAGGGGCCTACGAGCAGTACTTC	CASSQGAYEQYF
TRBJ2-7	TRBV14	.	.	TGTGCCAGCAGCCAAGGACACAATCCGGGGTACGAGCAGTACTTC	CASSQGHNPGYEQYF
TRBJ1-4	TRBV5-1	TRBD1	few	TGCGCCAGCAGCCCGGACAGGCCCCTCGAACTGTTTTTT	CASSPDRPLELFF
TRBJ1-2	TRBV5-5	.	few	TGTGCCAGCAGCTTGGTCCGGTCCTATGGCTACACCTTC	CASSLVRSYGYTF
TRBJ2-7	TRBV7-2	TRBD2	once	TGTGCCAGCAGCTTATATACGAGCGGGAGGTTCTCCTACGAGCAGTACTTC	CASSLYTSGRFSYEQYF
TRBJ1-1	TRBV20-1	.	.	TGCAGTGCTAGAGGGCCCACTGAAGCTTTCTTT	CSARGPTEAFF
TRBJ2-7	TRBV4-3	.	once	TGCGCCAGCAGCCAAGATTGGGGGACCTCCTACGAGCAGTACTTC	CASSQDWGTSYEQYF
TRBJ2-1	TRBV7-7	.	.	TGTGCCAGCAGCTTACAGCCCAGCAATGAGCAGTTCTTC	CASSLQPSNEQFF
TRBJ2-2	TRBV10-3	TRBD1	few	TGTGCCATCAGTGGGACAGGGGGAGGCGGATCTGCCGGGGAGCTGTTTTTT	CAISGTGGGGSAGELFF
TRBJ2-1	TRBV5-4	TRBD2	.	TGTGCCAGCAGCTATAGCGGGAGCGGAGGAGATGAGCAGTTCTTC	CASSYSGSGGDEQFF
TRBJ2-3	TRBV27	TRBD2	few	TGTGCCAGCAGCCCGGGGGCGGGAGGGAGCACAGATACGCAGTATTTT	CASSPGAGGSTDTQYF
TRBJ2-1	TRBV28	TRBD2	.	TGTGCCAGCAGTCCCCTGGGAGCGGGAGACTACAATGAGCAGTTCTTC	CASSPLGAGDYNEQFF
TRBJ1-5	TRBV27	.	.	TGTGCCAGCAGTCTCAGGGACAACAATCAGCCCCAGCATTTT	CASSLRDNNQPQHF
TRBJ2-1	TRBV4-3	.	.	TGCGCCAGCAGCCAAGGCACTGTAGCCCAAATAGGGTACAATGAGCAGTTCTTC	CASSQGTVAQIGYNEQFF
TRBJ2-1	TRBV4-1	TRBD2	.	TGCGCCAGCAGCCCAGCGACGGGGTTGGCTAGCGGCCGCAATGAGCAGTTCTTC	CASSPATGLASGRNEQFF
TRBJ1-1	TRBV6-1	.	few	TGTGCCAGCAGTGAATGGGGGGAGGACACTGAAGCTTTCTTT	CASSEWGEDTEAFF
TRBJ2-7	TRBV16	.	.	TGTGCCAGCAGCTTTACTGAGGTCGAGCAGTACTTC	CASSFTEVEQYF
TRBJ2-7	TRBV25-1	TRBD2	.	TGTGCCAGCACTAGCGGGAGGGCCCCCGAACAGTACTTC	CASTSGRAPEQYF
TRBJ2-3	TRBV2	.	.	TGTGCCAGCAGGGACCCTCGAGTTAGCACAGATACGCAGTATTTT	CASRDPRVSTDTQYF
TRBJ2-1	TRBV30	.	.	TGTGCCTGGAGGGTCCTTGGACACAACAATGAGCAGTTCTTC	CAWRVLGHNNEQFF
TRBJ2-7	TRBV11-3	.	once	TGTGCCAGCAGCATCCTACTTTGGGCTACGAAAGAGAACGAGCAGTACTTC	CASSILLWATKENEQYF
TRBJ1-5	TRBV19	TRBD1	.	TGTGCCAGTAGTCCCTGGACAGGGACCTATAGCAATCAGCCCCAGCATTTT	CASSPWTGTYSNQPQHF
TRBJ1-2	TRBV19	TRBD1	once	TGTGCCAGTAGTATGGGGACAGGGGCCCGAAGGTCCTATGGCTACACCTTC	CASSMGTGARRSYGYTF
TRBJ2-3	TRBV5-4	TRBD1	.	TGTGCCAGCAGCTCCCCAACAGGGGGCGCAGATACGCAGTATTTT	CASSSPTGGADTQYF
TRBJ2-1	TRBV5-4	.	.	TGTGCCAGCAGCTTGGCCTTGAGGGTTGAGCAGTTCTTC	CASSLALRVEQFF
TRBJ2-4	TRBV4-1	.	many	TGCGCCAGCAGCCAAGGGTTGGACATTCAGTACTTC	CASSQGLDIQYF
TRBJ1-2	TRBV28	TRBD1	few	TGTGCCAGCAGTTTATTCGGAGGACAGGGGGCCTATGGCTACACCTTC	CASSLFGGQGAYGYTF
TRBJ1-4	TRBV5-4	.	.	TGTGCCAGCAGCCTATCCTCAGGAACAACTAATGAAAAACTGTTTTTT	CASSLSSGTTNEKLFF
TRBJ1-1	TRBV6-5	.	few	TGTGCCAGCAGTTACTCGATACGCCCGGCTAGCGACGCTTTCTTT	CASSYSIRPASDAFF
TRBJ2-2	TRBV15	TRBD1	.	TGTGCCACCAAGACTGACAGGGTGGCCGGGGAGCTGTTTTTT	CATKTDRVAGELFF
TRBJ1-1	TRBV11-2	.	few	TGTGCCAGCAGCTTGCTGGGACAAGCTTTCTTT	CASSLLGQAFF
TRBJ1-2	TRBV7-8	.	.	TGTGCCAGCAGCTCCTTAGGGGCTACCCCTAACTATGGCTACACCTTC	CASSSLGATPNYGYTF
TRBJ2-7	TRBV29-1	TRBD1	.	TGCAGCGTTTTGGACAGGGCTGCCTACGAGCAGTACTTC	CSVLDRAAYEQYF
TRBJ1-1	TRBV18	.	.	TGTGCCAGCTCACCACTAGGGGAGTTTAACACTGAAGCTTTCTTT	CASSPLGEFNTEAFF
TRBJ2-2	TRBV5-4	TRBD2	.	TGTGCCAGCAGCCCACGGACTAGCGGGAGGGGCGGCGGGGAGCTGTTTTTT	CASSPRTSGRGGGELFF
TRBJ2-6	TRBV10-3	.	.	TGTGCCATCAGTGATTTACAGGGGACGGGAGGCCTGTCTGGGGCCAACGTCCTGACTTTC	CAISDLQGTGGLSGANVLTF
TRBJ2-2	TRBV23-1	TRBD2	.	TGCGCCAGCAGTCAACCACGACTAGCGGGAGTTCGTAAAAACACCGGGGAGCTGTTTTTT	CASSQPRLAGVRKNTGELFF
TRBJ2-3	TRBV27	TRBD2	many	TGTGCCAGCAGTTTATCTAGCGGGACCCCAGATACGCAGTATTTT	CASSLSSGTPDTQYF
TRBJ1-2	TRBV28	.	.	TGTGCCAGCATCGAACAGGGCGACTATGGCTACACCTTC	CASIEQGDYGYTF
TRBJ2-1	TRBV7-6	.	.	TGTGCCAGCAGCTTACGTCCCGTAGCGGCGCAATACAATGAGCAGTTCTTC	CASSLRPVAAQYNEQFF
TRBJ1-1	TRBV6-4	.	.	TGTGCCAGCAGTGACACCGAGAACACTGAAGCTTTCTTT	CASSDTENTEAFF